The 13 T cell receptor beta chains reported below all come from one sample, sequenced in a study of blood T cell repertoires in COVID-19. The table came from immunoSEQ multiplex PCR; TCRdb's copy has only in-frame clones and leaves some out. The sample carries approximately 160,000 clones, over 80% recorded once. The sequenced sample consisted of PBMCs or T cells enriched from blood (not recorded which). The receptor source for this set is a woman between 45 and 60 years old who had recovered from COVID-19.

The V call is TRBV9, the J call TRBJ2-2; TRBD2 might be the D (6 bases). The CDR3 contains 16 residues. Trimming removed 4 bases at V and 6 bases at J, with 19 bases between. Looked up from germline, CDR1 is SGDLS and CDR2 is YYNGEE. The DNA of the CDR3 is TGTGCCAGCAGCCCCCGACGGGACTCAGCAGCCGGGGAGCTGTTTTTT. Its translation: CASSPRRDSAAGELFF.

This clone was counted a few times. The chain recombines TRBV28 with TRBJ2-3; 7 nucleotides align to TRBD1. J was trimmed by 2 bases and V by 7 bases; bases with no gene match: 6. Germline CDR1 reads MDHEN; CDR2 reads SYDVKM. The CDR3 sequence is 14 residues long. CDR3 sequence: CASTPGQTTDTQYF. The CDR3 DNA is TGTGCCAGCACCCCGGGACAGACCACAGATACGCAGTATTTT.

V usage is TRBV6-5 and J usage is TRBJ2-2, with 7 positions matching TRBD1. The CDR3 spans 15 residues. Germline CDR1 MNHEY, CDR2 SVGAGI. The trim removed 6 bases at V and 0 bases at J, leaving 4 bases unmatched. The CDR3 nucleotides are TGTGCCAGCAGACCTACAGGGGCGAACACCGGGGAGCTGTTTTTT. This gives the protein CASRPTGANTGELFF.

The chain couples TRBV3-1 (or the pseudogene TRBV3-2) to TRBJ2-1, with 11 positions matching TRBD1. The J segment lost 6 bases and the V segment lost 10 bases, leaving 14 bases of the junction unmatched. This CDR3 spans 16 amino acids. The germline CDR1 and CDR2 sequences are LGHDT and YNNKEL (reference sequence). The CDR3 DNA reads as TGTGCCACCACGGACAGGGGGCGCGGAATTTTCAATGAGCAGTTCTTC. It encodes CATTDRGRGIFNEQFF.

J is TRBJ1-6 and V is TRBV24-1, with TRBD1 as a possible D gene (5 bases). The V and J ends lost 0 bases and 7 bases respectively, with 9 bases between them. Germline CDR1 KGHDR, CDR2 SFDVKD. This CDR3 contains 15 residues. CDR3 in DNA: TGTGCCACCAGTGATTTGCAGGGCAGAAATTCACCCCTCCACTTT. This codes for CATSDLQGRNSPLHF.

The J gene is TRBJ1-2, the V gene TRBV30, with D perhaps TRBD1 (6 bases). The V gene lost 2 bases and the J gene lost 5 bases, with 18 bases spanning the gap. The CDR3 is made up of 15 amino acids. Germline values: CDR1 GTSNPN, CDR2 SVGIG (reference sequence). In DNA form, the CDR3 reads TGTGCCTGGAGTCCTCGCGGAGGGGGAGGGTATGGCTACACCTTC. Translating it yields CAWSPRGGGGYGYTF.

V is TRBV2 and J is TRBJ2-1, with 15 bases matching TRBD2. This CDR3 is 15 amino acids long. The germline V gene encodes CDR1 SNHLY and CDR2 FYNNEI. Trimming took 7 bases from V and 6 from J; bases not matched to a gene: 4. CDR3 DNA: TGTGCCAGCACCCCGGGACTAGCGGGAGGCAATGAGCAGTTCTTC. It codes for CASTPGLAGGNEQFF.

This chain links TRBV30 with TRBJ2-5; D is uncertain. There are 12 residues in the CDR3. Per the germline V gene, CDR1 is GTSNPN and CDR2 is SVGIG (reference sequence). Trimming took 2 bases from V and 0 from J, leaving 4 bases between them. CDR3 protein: CAWSYNQETQYF. CDR3 in DNA: TGTGCCTGGAGTTACAACCAAGAGACCCAGTACTTC. The whole variable domain, remainder taken from reference TRBV30 and TRBJ2-5, is SQTIHQWPATLVQPVGSPLSLECTVEGTSNPNLYWYRQAAGRGLQLLFYSVGIGQISSEVPQNLSASRPQDRQFILSSKKLLLSDSGFYLCAWSYNQETQYFGPGTRLLVL.

The CDR3 loop is CASSTQSSNQPQHF. The CDR3 DNA is TGTGCCAGCAGCACGCAGTCTAGCAATCAGCCCCAGCATTTT. This chain connects TRBV7-9 to TRBJ1-5; D is undetermined. V lost 5 bases to trimming and J lost 0 bases, with 8 bases between them. This CDR3 contains 14 residues. CDR1 is SEHNR, CDR2 FQNEAQ, per germline (reference sequence).

The genes are TRBV10-3 and TRBJ1-4; 7 bases are shared with TRBD1. Trimming took 5 bases from V and 7 from J; bases not matched to a gene: 7. The CDR3 contains 14 residues. Germline V gene data show CDR1 as ENHRY and CDR2 as SYGVKD. CDR3 nucleotide sequence: TGTGCCATCAGTCAGGGGGGTGAGGGTGAAAAACTGTTTTTT. It translates to CAISQGGEGEKLFF.

V and J are TRBV5-6 and TRBJ1-1, with D hard to call. Germline lookup yields CDR1 SGHDT and CDR2 YYEEEE. Deletions cut 0 bases from V and 5 bases from J, with 8 bases between. The length of the CDR3 is 13 residues. Here the CDR3 DNA reads TGTGCCAGCAGCTTGGGCGAACAGACTGAAGCTTTCTTT. Protein product: CASSLGEQTEAFF.

This chain joins TRBV28 and TRBJ1-1; no definite D call. This CDR3 has 14 residues. V was pared by 6 bases and J by 11 bases, with 22 bases between. Germline V gene sequence: CDR1 MDHEN, CDR2 SYDVKM. In DNA, the CDR3 is TGTGCCAGCAGCGGTGAATGGACTGGGGATGTCGCTTTCTTT. Its translation is CASSGEWTGDVAFF.

The V and J genes are TRBV7-2 and TRBJ2-1; 8 nucleotides align to TRBD2. The J segment lost 0 bases and the V segment lost 3 bases, leaving 1 base of the junction unmatched. The CDR3 runs 15 residues. Germline lookup yields CDR1 SGHTA and CDR2 FQGNSA. CDR3 in DNA: TGTGCCAGCAGCTTGAGCGGGAGCTCCTACAATGAGCAGTTCTTC. Protein: CASSLSGSSYNEQFF.